Following are 15 T cell receptor beta chains from one sample sequenced in a study of T cell changes during pregnancy in multiple sclerosis. Using immunoSEQ multiplex PCR, the repertoire was profiled, and TCRdb retains in-frame clones only, with some absent. The table has approximately 24,000 clones, roughly 90% seen once. This specimen was CD8+ T cells from peripheral blood mononuclear cells, taken in the first trimester of pregnancy. Every receptor here comes from a female donor in good health, enrolled as a control in a pregnancy study.

The chain has TRBV2 and TRBJ2-3, with 9 bases identical to TRBD1. This CDR3 has 15 amino acids. Germline CDR1 and CDR2: SNHLY and FYNNEI. J gave up 4 bases and V 4 bases, and 6 bases lay outside the gene matches. The CDR3 DNA reads TGTGCCAGCAGTGGGGACAGGGAGGGATCAGATACGCAGTATTTT. It is translated as CASSGDREGSDTQYF.

The gene calls are TRBV30 and TRBJ1-2; a weak D match, TRBD1 (6 bases). The CDR3 runs to 13 residues. CDR1 is GTSNPN and CDR2 is SVGIG in the germline V gene (reference sequence). The V end was cut by 0 bases, the J end by 7 bases, with 12 bases between. CDR3 in DNA: TGTGCCTGGAGTGTAGGGCAGGGGAGTGGCTACACCTTC. Protein product: CAWSVGQGSGYTF.

The rearrangement links TRBV29-1 to TRBJ1-4; the D gene is possibly TRBD1 (6 bases). Trimming pared 7 bases from V and 6 bases from J, leaving 12 bases between. The CDR3 has 12 amino acids. The germline V gene encodes CDR1 SQVTM and CDR2 ANQGSEA. CDR3: CSGGSGDEKLFF. The DNA for the CDR3 is TGCAGCGGGGGTTCAGGGGATGAAAAACTGTTTTTT.

This clone was seen only once. A read error may account for a junction end that differs from germline. The gene calls are TRBV9 and TRBJ2-1, with 8 bases that match TRBD1. This CDR3 has 13 residues. CDR1 and CDR2 (germline): SGDLS, YYNGEE. CDR3 bases: TGTGCCAGCAGCTTCAGGGGGCCCAATGGGCAGTTCTTC. It is translated as CASSFRGPNGQFF.

The chain links TRBV19 to TRBJ2-7; 10 bases line up with TRBD1. Per the germline V gene, CDR1 is LNHDA and CDR2 is SQIVND (reference sequence). CDR3 length: 18 amino acids. V gave up 4 bases and J gave up 3 bases; unmatched junction bases: 15. CDR3 DNA sequence: TGTGCCAGTAGTACCGGGACAGGGGTCTCGGGAACAATCTACGAGCAGTACTTC. Amino acids: CASSTGTGVSGTIYEQYF.

The gene calls are TRBV9 and TRBJ1-2; no definite D call. Germline CDR1 is SGDLS and CDR2 is YYNGEE. This CDR3 has 11 amino acids. Deletions cut 6 bases from V and 4 bases from J, with 7 bases between. The CDR3 DNA follows: TGTGCCAGCAAAGGGAGCTATGGCTACACCTTC. This encodes CASKGSYGYTF.

The chain is built from TRBV19 and TRBJ1-2, with a weak D call TRBD1 (6 bases). Germline CDR1 reads LNHDA; CDR2 reads SQIVND (reference sequence). The V and J ends lost 3 bases and 7 bases respectively, with 21 bases between them. This CDR3 is built from 16 residues. CDR3 in DNA: TGTGCCAGTAGTATCTTCCCTTCGCAGGGGCTCGGTGGCTACACCTTC. Protein product: CASSIFPSQGLGGYTF.

CDR3 amino acids: CASSQLQGTGGGSYEQYF. The CDR3 DNA reads as TGTGCCAGCAGCCAACTCCAGGGGACAGGGGGAGGGTCCTACGAGCAGTACTTC. The chain couples TRBV4-2 to TRBJ2-7; 11 bases match TRBD1. The CDR3 totals 18 residues. The V gene end was trimmed by 2 bases and the J gene end by 1 base; junction bases not matched to a gene: 10. Germline V gene data show CDR1 as LGHNA and CDR2 as YNFKEQ.

CDR3 coding DNA: TGTGCCAGCAGCGCACAGGGTCCAGGAACCGGGGAGCTGTTTTTT. This translates into CASSAQGPGTGELFF. The chain uses TRBV7-9 and TRBJ2-2; possibly TRBD1 for D (6 bases). Trimming stripped 5 bases from V and 5 bases from J, with 15 bases between. Germline V gene sequence: CDR1 SEHNR, CDR2 FQNEAQ (reference sequence). The CDR3 sequence is 15 residues long.

This clone was seen a single time. The V and J genes are TRBV11-3 and TRBJ1-5; 7 bases match TRBD1. The CDR3 has 17 residues. Germline V gene lookup returns CDR1 SGHNT and CDR2 YENEEA. V gave up 5 bases and J gave up 3 bases; unmatched junction bases: 13. The CDR3 region has the DNA TGTGCCAGCAGCCCATTTTACCATGACAGGGACAATCAGCCCCAGCATTTT. Its translation: CASSPFYHDRDNQPQHF.

CDR3 region: CASKNRLRRSYEQYF. The CDR3 nucleotides read TGTGCCAGCAAGAACAGGTTAAGGCGCTCCTACGAGCAGTACTTC. This chain links TRBV2 with TRBJ2-7, with D tentatively TRBD1 (5 bases). The CDR3 is 15 amino acids. Germline V gene sequence: CDR1 SNHLY, CDR2 FYNNEI. The V gene lost 7 bases and the J gene lost 0 bases, with 16 bases spanning the gap.

The genes are TRBV6-4 and TRBJ2-2; no definite D call. In germline, CDR1 is MRHNA, CDR2 SNTAGT. The CDR3 totals 15 residues. Trimming shortened V by 2 bases and J by 3 bases, and 10 bases separated the two germline ends. The CDR3 DNA follows: TGTGCCAGCAGTGACGGGCTACACGACACCGGGGAGCTGTTTTTT. Translating it yields CASSDGLHDTGELFF.

V usage is TRBV7-8 and J usage is TRBJ2-3, with D perhaps TRBD2 (5 bases). Germline CDR1 reads SGHVS; CDR2 reads FQNEAQ. This CDR3 has 12 amino acids. Trimming took 4 bases from V and 6 from J, leaving 8 bases between them. The CDR3 nucleotides read TGTGCCAGCAGCTCCGAGGGTGATACGCAGTATTTT. Protein product: CASSSEGDTQYF. The full variable domain, completed using reference TRBV7-8 and TRBJ2-3, is GAGVSQSPRYKVAKRGQDVALRCDPISGHVSLFWYQQALGQGPEFLTYFQNEAQLDKSGLPSDRFFAERPEGSVSTLKIQRTQQEDSAVYLCASSSEGDTQYFGPGTRLTVL.

The rearrangement uses TRBV9 and TRBJ1-6; D is unclear. Trimming pared 0 bases from V and 6 bases from J, leaving 16 bases between. The CDR3 extends over 17 amino acids. Germline V CDR1 and CDR2: SGDLS, YYNGEE. CDR3 bases: TGTGCCAGCAGCGTAGAGGGTGGGCCGGGGAGTAATTCACCCCTCCACTTT. Protein product: CASSVEGGPGSNSPLHF.

The J gene is TRBJ2-1, the V gene TRBV28; the D gene is possibly TRBD1 (5 bases). V lost 5 bases to trimming and J lost 4 bases, with 9 bases between them. The CDR3 runs 13 residues. Germline CDR1 reads MDHEN; CDR2 reads SYDVKM. The CDR3 loop is CASSGHIYNEQFF. The CDR3 nucleotides read TGTGCCAGCAGTGGACATATTTACAATGAGCAGTTCTTC.